This is a list of T cell receptor beta chains from one sample in a study of response to subunit inactivated influenza vaccine. MiXCR, applied by TCRdb to the RT-PCR reads, yields one record per CDR3 protein. The sample has around 480,000 distinct CDR3 sequences, around 9.9% seen once. The specimen was PBMCs from blood, collected around seven weeks after vaccination. The receptors originated from a man aged 50 or older who received an inactivated influenza vaccine. The CDR3 runs from the conserved cysteine through the conserved F or W. The D gene is left open where the match is weak. For some rows the clone size is stated as once, few or many, or as a class when expanded; others skip it.

size	V	D	length	J	DNA	CDR3
many	TRBV12-3/TRBV12-4	.	12	TRBJ1-4	TGTGCCAGCAGCCACCCTAGGGAAAAACTGTTTTTT	CASSHPREKLFF
.	TRBV5-1	.	16	TRBJ2-3	TGCGCCAGCAGCCTCCCGCTAGCACCCCTAATGGATACGCAGTATTTT	CASSLPLAPLMDTQYF
many	TRBV12-3/TRBV12-4	.	12	TRBJ2-1	TGTGCCAGCAGTAGCACAGGGTTTGAGCAGTTCTTC	CASSSTGFEQFF
.	TRBV27	.	12	TRBJ2-5	TGTGCCAGCGGACAAATCCAAGAGACCCAGTACTTC	CASGQIQETQYF
.	TRBV29-1	.	13	TRBJ2-2	TGCAGCGCTTCAAGTCAACTTACCGGGGAGCTGTTTTTT	CSASSQLTGELFF
few	TRBV5-1	.	16	TRBJ1-1	TGCGCCAGCAGCTTTTCAGGGAGGTCTATGAACACTGAAGCTTTCTTT	CASSFSGRSMNTEAFF
many	TRBV5-1	.	14	TRBJ1-3	TGCGCCAGCAGCTTGGGAAACTCTGGAAACACCATATATTTT	CASSLGNSGNTIYF
few	TRBV7-2	TRBD2	17	TRBJ2-6	TGTGCCAGCAGCATACGGGGGGGATCGGCTGGGGCCAACGTCCTGACTTTC	CASSIRGGSAGANVLTF
.	TRBV2	.	12	TRBJ2-7	TGTGCCAGCGGAGAAGATCCCTACGAGCAGTACTTC	CASGEDPYEQYF
few	TRBV20-1	TRBD1	12	TRBJ1-2	TGCAGTGTCCTGGGACAGGGGTTCGGCTACACCTTC	CSVLGQGFGYTF
many	TRBV7-3	TRBD2	16	TRBJ2-1	TGTGCCAGCAGCTTGAATAGCGGGAGGTTATACAATGAGCAGTTCTTC	CASSLNSGRLYNEQFF
few	TRBV30	TRBD2	14	TRBJ2-3	TGTGCCTGGAGTCATAGCGGGAGACCGGATACGCAGTATTTT	CAWSHSGRPDTQYF
.	TRBV12-3/TRBV12-4	.	14	TRBJ2-5	TGTGCCAGCAGTCTCAGGGGCTTTCGGGTGGCCCAGTACTTC	CASSLRGFRVAQYF
.	TRBV4-3	.	17	TRBJ2-2	TGCGCCAGCAGCCAAGATTTTGGCGGGGTTGGCACCGGGGAGCTGTTTTTT	CASSQDFGGVGTGELFF
.	TRBV5-1	TRBD1	15	TRBJ1-4	TGCGCCAGCAGCTCGCAGGGGGTAGCTAATGAAAAACTGTTTTTT	CASSSQGVANEKLFF
few	TRBV9	.	15	TRBJ2-1	TGTGCCAGCAGCGTAGGAATCGGGAGTCTTACTGAGCAGTTCTTC	CASSVGIGSLTEQFF
.	TRBV4-2	.	15	TRBJ2-7	TGTGCCAGCAGCCCCCGGGAAGGGGCGGGCTACGAGCAGTACTTC	CASSPREGAGYEQYF
few	TRBV18	.	13	TRBJ2-1	TGTGCCAGCTCACCAGATCTTAACAATGAGCAGTTCTTC	CASSPDLNNEQFF
.	TRBV29-1	TRBD1	14	TRBJ2-7	TGCAGCGTAGAGACAGGGCTTAGCTCCTACGAGCAGTACTTC	CSVETGLSSYEQYF
.	TRBV12-3/TRBV12-4	TRBD1	14	TRBJ1-2	TGTGCCAGCAGTTCTCAGGGGGCGGGCTATGGCTACACCTTC	CASSSQGAGYGYTF
few	TRBV4-3	.	17	TRBJ1-6	TGCGCCAGCAGCCAAGCGGGGATCCAGGAGTATAATTCACCCCTCCACTTT	CASSQAGIQEYNSPLHF
.	TRBV12-3/TRBV12-4	TRBD2	16	TRBJ2-3	TGTGCCAGCAGTTTATCTAGCGGGAGGGCCCAAGATACGCAGTATTTT	CASSLSSGRAQDTQYF
.	TRBV28	.	12	TRBJ1-2	TGTGCCAGCATTTTGCCAGGCGGTGGCTACACCTTC	CASILPGGGYTF
many	TRBV3-1	.	15	TRBJ2-7	TGTGCCAGCAGCCAAGAGGCGTCTTTTACCTACGAGCAGTACTTC	CASSQEASFTYEQYF
.	TRBV5-1	TRBD1	17	TRBJ2-7	TGCGCCAGCAGCTTAGACAGGGGCCAGAGGTCAACCTACGAGCAGTACTTC	CASSLDRGQRSTYEQYF